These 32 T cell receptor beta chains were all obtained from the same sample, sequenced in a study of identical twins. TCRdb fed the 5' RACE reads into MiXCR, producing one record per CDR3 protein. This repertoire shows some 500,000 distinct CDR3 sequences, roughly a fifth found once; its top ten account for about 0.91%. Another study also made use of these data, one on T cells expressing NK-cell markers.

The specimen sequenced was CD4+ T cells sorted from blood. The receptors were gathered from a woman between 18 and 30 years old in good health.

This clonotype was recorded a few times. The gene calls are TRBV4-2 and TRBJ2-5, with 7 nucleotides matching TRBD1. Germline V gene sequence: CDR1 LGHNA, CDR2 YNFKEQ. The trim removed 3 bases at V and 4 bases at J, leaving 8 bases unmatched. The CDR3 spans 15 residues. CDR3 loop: CASSQNDRVAETQYF. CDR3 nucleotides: TGTGCCAGCAGCCAGAATGACAGGGTCGCAGAGACCCAGTACTTC.

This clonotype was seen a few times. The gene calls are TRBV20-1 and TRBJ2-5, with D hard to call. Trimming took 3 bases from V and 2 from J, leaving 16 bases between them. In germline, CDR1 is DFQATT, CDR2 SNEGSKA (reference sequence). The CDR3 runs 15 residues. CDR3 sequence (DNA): TGCAGTGCTAGCACAGAGAAAATCCTACAAGAGACCCAGTACTTC. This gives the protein CSASTEKILQETQYF.

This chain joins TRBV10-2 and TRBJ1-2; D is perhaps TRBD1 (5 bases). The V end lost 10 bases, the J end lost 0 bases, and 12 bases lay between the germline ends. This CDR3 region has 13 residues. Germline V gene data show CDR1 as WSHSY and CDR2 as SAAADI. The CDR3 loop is CATGDGTNYGYTF. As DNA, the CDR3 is TGCGCCACCGGGGACGGGACTAACTATGGCTACACCTTC.

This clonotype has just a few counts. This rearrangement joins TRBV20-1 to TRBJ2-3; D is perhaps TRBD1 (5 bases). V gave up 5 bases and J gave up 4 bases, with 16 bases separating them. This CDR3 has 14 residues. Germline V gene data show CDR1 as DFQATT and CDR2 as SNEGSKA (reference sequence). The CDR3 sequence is CSASVRAGADTQYF. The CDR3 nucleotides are TGCAGTGCTTCCGTCAGGGCCGGTGCAGATACGCAGTATTTT.

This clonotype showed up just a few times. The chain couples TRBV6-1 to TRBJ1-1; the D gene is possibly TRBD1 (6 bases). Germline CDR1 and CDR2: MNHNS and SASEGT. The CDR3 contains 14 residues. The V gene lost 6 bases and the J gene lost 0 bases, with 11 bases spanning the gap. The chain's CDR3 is CASRKQGVNTEAFF. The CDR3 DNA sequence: TGTGCCAGCAGGAAACAGGGCGTGAACACTGAAGCTTTCTTT.

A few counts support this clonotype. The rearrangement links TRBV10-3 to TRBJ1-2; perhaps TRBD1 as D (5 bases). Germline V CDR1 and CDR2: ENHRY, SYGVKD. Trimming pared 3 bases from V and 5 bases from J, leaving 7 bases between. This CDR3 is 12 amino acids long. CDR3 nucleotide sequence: TGTGCCATCAGTGAACAGGAGTATGGCTACACCTTC. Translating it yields CAISEQEYGYTF.

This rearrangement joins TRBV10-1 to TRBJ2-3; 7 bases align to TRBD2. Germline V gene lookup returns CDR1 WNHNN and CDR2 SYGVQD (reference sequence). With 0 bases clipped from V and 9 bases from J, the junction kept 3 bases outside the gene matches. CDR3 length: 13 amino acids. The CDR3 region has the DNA TGCGCCAGCAGTGAGTCGGGGGGGGTAACGCAGTATTTT. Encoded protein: CASSESGGVTQYF.

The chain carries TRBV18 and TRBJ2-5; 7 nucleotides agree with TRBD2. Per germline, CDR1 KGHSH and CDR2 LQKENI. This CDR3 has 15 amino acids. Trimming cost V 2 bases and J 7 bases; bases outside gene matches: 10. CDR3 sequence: CASSPSGAARGTQYF. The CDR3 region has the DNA TGTGCCAGCTCACCAAGCGGGGCGGCGCGAGGGACCCAGTACTTC.

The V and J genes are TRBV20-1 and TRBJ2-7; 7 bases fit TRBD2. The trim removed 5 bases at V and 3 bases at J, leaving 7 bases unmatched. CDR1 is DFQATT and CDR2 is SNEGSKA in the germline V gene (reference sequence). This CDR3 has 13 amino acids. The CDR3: CSAAGGRNYEQYF. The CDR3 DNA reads TGCAGTGCTGCAGGCGGGAGAAACTACGAGCAGTACTTC.

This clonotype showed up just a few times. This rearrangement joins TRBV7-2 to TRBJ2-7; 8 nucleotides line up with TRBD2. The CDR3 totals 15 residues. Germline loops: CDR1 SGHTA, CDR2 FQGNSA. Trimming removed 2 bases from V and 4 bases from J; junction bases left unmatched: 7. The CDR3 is CASSLSGRNRYEQYF. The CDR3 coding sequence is TGTGCCAGCAGCTTAAGCGGGAGAAACCGTTACGAGCAGTACTTC. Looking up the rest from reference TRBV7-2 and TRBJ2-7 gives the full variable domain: GAGVSQSPSNKVTEKGKDVELRCDPISGHTALYWYRQSLGQGLEFLIYFQGNSAPDKSGLPSDRFSAERTGGSVSTLTIQRTQQEDSAVYLCASSLSGRNRYEQYFGPGTRLTVT.

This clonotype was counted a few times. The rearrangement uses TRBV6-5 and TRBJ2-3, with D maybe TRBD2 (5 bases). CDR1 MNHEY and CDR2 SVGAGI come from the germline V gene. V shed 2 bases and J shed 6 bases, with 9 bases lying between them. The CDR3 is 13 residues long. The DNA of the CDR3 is TGTGCCAGCAGTTACACGCGGAGGGATACGCAGTATTTT. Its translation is CASSYTRRDTQYF.

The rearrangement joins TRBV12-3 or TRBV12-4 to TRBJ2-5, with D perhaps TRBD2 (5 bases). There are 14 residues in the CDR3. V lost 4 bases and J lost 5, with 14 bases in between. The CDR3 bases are TGTGCCAGCAGTTGGGAGCCGGCCTCCGAGACCCAGTACTTC. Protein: CASSWEPASETQYF.

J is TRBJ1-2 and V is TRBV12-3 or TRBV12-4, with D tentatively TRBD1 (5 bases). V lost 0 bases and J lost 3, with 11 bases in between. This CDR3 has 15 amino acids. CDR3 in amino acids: CASSLAGRVYYGYTF. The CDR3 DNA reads TGTGCCAGCAGTTTAGCTGGCAGGGTGTACTATGGCTACACCTTC.

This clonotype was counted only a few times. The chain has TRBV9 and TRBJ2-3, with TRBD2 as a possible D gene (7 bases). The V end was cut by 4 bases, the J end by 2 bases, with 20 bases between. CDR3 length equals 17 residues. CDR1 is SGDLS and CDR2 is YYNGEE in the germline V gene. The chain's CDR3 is CASSSSMGGPFTDTQYF. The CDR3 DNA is TGTGCCAGCAGCTCCAGTATGGGGGGGCCCTTCACAGATACGCAGTATTTT. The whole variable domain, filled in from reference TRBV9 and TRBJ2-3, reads DSGVTQTPKHLITATGQRVTLRCSPRSGDLSVYWYQQSLDQGLQFLIQYYNGEERAKGNILERFSAQQFPDLHSELNLSSLELGDSALYFCASSSSMGGPFTDTQYFGPGTRLTVL.

The CDR3 DNA follows: TGCAGGGCGACCAAGGCAGAAGGAGCCAATGAGCAGTTCTTC. This codes for CRATKAEGANEQFF. V usage is TRBV20-1 and J usage is TRBJ2-1; D gene uncertain. The CDR3 runs to 14 residues. Germline loops: CDR1 DFQATT, CDR2 SNEGSKA (reference sequence).

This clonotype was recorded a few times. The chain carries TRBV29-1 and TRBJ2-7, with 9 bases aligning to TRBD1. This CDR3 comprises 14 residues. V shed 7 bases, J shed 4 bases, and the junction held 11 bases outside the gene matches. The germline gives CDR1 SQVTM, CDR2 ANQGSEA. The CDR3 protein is CSAPRDRDCYEQYF. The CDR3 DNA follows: TGCAGCGCCCCCCGGGACAGGGATTGTTACGAGCAGTACTTC.

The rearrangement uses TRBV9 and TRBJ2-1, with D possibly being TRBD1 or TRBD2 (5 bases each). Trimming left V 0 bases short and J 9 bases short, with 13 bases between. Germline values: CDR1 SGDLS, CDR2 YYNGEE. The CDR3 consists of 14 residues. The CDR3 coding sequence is TGTGCCAGCAGCGTAGAAGGTGGGGCGGGTGAGCAGTTCTTC. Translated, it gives CASSVEGGAGEQFF.

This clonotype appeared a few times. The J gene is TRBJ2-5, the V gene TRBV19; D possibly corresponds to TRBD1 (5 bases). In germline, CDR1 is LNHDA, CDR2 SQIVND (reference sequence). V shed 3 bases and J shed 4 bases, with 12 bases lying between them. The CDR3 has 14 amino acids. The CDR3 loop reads CASSMNRGAETQYF. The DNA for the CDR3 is TGTGCCAGTAGTATGAATAGGGGTGCAGAGACCCAGTACTTC.

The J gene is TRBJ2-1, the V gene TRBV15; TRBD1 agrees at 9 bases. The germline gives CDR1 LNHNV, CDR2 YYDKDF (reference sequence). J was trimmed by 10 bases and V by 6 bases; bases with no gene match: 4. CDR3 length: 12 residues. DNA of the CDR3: TGTGCCACCAGTGGGACAGGGTCCGAGCAGTTCTTC. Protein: CATSGTGSEQFF. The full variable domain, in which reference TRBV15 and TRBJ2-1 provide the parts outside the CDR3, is DAMVIQNPRYQVTQFGKPVTLSCSQTLNHNVMYWYQQKSSQAPKLLFHYYDKDFNNEADTPDNFQSRRPNTSFCFLDIRSPGLGDTAMYLCATSGTGSEQFFGPGTRLTVL.

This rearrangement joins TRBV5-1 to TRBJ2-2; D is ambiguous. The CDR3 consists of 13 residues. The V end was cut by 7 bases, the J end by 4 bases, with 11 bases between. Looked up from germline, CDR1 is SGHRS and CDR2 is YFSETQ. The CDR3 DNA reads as TGCGCCAGCCTAAGAAGTAGCACCGGGGAGCTGTTTTTT. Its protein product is CASLRSSTGELFF.

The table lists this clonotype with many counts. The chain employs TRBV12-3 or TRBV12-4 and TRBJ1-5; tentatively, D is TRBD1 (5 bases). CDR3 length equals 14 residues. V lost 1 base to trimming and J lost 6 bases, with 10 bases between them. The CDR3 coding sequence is TGTGCCAGCAGTTTAGGGGCTGGGGGTCAGCCCCAGCATTTT. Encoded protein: CASSLGAGGQPQHF.

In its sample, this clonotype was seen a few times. CDR3 nucleotide sequence: TGTGCCGGATGGGAGGGCCAGGGTGACGAGCAGTACTTC. Translating gives CAGWEGQGDEQYF. This chain joins TRBV2 and TRBJ2-7; TRBD2 agrees at 7 bases. V gave up 11 bases and J gave up 5 bases; unmatched junction bases: 12. The CDR3 loop spans 13 amino acids. Germline loops: CDR1 SNHLY, CDR2 FYNNEI.

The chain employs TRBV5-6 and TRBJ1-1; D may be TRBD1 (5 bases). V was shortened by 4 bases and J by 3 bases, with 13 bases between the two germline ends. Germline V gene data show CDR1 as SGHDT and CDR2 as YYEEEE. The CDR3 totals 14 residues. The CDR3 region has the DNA TGTGCCAGCAGCCACGGTGGGGGGGACACTGAAGCTTTCTTT. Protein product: CASSHGGGDTEAFF.

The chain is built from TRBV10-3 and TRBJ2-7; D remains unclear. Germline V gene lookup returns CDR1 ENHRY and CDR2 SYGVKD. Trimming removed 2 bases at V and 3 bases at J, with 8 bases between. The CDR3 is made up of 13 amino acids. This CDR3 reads CAISEKGLYEQYF. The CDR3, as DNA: TGTGCCATCAGTGAGAAGGGTCTCTACGAGCAGTACTTC.

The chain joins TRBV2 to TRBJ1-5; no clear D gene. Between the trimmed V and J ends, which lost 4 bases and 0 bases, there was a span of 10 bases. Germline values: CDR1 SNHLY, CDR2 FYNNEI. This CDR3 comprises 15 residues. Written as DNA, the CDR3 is TGTGCCAGCAGTGCCCAGAGCTATAGCAATCAGCCCCAGCATTTT. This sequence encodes CASSAQSYSNQPQHF. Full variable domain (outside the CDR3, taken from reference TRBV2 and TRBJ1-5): EPEVTQTPSHQVTQMGQEVILRCVPISNHLYFYWYRQILGQKVEFLVSFYNNEISEKSEIFDDQFSVERPDGSNFTLKIRSTKLEDSAMYFCASSAQSYSNQPQHFGDGTRLSIL.

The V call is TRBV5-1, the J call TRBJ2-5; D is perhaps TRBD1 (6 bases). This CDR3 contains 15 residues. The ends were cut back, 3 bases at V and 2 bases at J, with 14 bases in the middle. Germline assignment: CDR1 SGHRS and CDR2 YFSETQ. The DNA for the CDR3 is TGCGCCAGCAGCTCCTGGACAGTGAGTCAAGAGACCCAGTACTTC. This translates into CASSSWTVSQETQYF.

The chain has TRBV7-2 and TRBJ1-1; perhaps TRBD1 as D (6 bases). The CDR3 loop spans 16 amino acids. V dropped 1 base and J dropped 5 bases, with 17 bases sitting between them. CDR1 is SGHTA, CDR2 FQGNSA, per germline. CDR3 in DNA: TGTGCCAGCAGCTTAGGGTCCCCAACAGGGCGGACTGAAGCTTTCTTT. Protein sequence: CASSLGSPTGRTEAFF. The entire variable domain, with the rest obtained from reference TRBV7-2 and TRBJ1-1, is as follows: GAGVSQSPSNKVTEKGKDVELRCDPISGHTALYWYRQSLGQGLEFLIYFQGNSAPDKSGLPSDRFSAERTGGSVSTLTIQRTQQEDSAVYLCASSLGSPTGRTEAFFGQGTRLTVV.

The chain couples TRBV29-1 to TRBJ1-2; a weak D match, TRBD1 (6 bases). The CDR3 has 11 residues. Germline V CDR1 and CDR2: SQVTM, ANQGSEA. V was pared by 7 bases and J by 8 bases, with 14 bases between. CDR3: CSAGQSMGYTF. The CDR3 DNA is TGCAGCGCCGGACAGTCAATGGGCTACACCTTC.

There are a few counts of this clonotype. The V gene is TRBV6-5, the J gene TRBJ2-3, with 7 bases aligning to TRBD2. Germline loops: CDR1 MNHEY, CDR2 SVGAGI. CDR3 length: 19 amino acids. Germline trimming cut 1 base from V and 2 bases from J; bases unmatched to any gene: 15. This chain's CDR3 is CASSYFRGVSRAATDTQYF. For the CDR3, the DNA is TGTGCCAGCAGTTACTTCCGGGGGGTTTCGAGGGCCGCCACAGATACGCAGTATTTT.

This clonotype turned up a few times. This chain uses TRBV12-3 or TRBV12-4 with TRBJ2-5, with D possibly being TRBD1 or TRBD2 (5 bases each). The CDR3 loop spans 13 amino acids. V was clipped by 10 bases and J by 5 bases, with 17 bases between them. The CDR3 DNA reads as TGTGCCACCGGGGACCGAGCGGTCGAGACCCAGTACTTC. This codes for CATGDRAVETQYF.

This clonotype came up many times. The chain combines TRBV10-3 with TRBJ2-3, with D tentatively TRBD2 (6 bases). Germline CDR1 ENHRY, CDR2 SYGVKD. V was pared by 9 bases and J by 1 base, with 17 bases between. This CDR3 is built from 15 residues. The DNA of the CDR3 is TGTGCCATAGCGAACTGGGAGGCGGGCACAGATACGCAGTATTTT. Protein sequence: CAIANWEAGTDTQYF.

The CDR3 here is CASSVDGVSTEAFF. The CDR3 bases are TGTGCCAGCAGCGTAGACGGGGTGTCCACTGAAGCTTTCTTT. This chain joins TRBV9 and TRBJ1-1; no clear D gene. Germline loops: CDR1 SGDLS, CDR2 YYNGEE. V lost 0 bases, J lost 4 bases, and 10 bases lay in between. The CDR3 extends over 14 amino acids.